The present T cell receptor (beta chain) was sequenced within a study of cytomegalovirus exposure and HLA in healthy donors. Overall study: From 150 million to 200 million T cells, an earlier analysis saw around 120 million unique TCR beta sequences. General study results and limits: Analysis was performed later, and it showed HLA-associated TCR beta chains to be more clonally expanded than equally common others. One later analysis reportedly identified an Asian-associated ancestry cluster that showed fewer N-insertions than the approximately 700-donor mean.

A multiplex PCR was run with 60 Vbeta primers and 13 Jbeta primers. Sequenced by immunoSEQ multiplex PCR; TCRdb stores in-frame clones only, minus some. The sample lists a few hundred thousand clones, about 80% occurring once. A note on this clone: As yet, its antigen is unknown.

The germline V gene encodes CDR1 MNHEY and CDR2 SVGAGI. CDR3 length equals 13 residues. With 5 bases removed from V and 3 bases from J, the gap between germline ends came to 11 bases. The sample consisted of PBMCs. The clonotype originates from a man aged 18-30 years in good health and CMV-seronegative. V usage is TRBV6-5 and J usage is TRBJ2-7; D call uncertain. The CDR3 is CASSDTSYYEQYF. The CDR3 bases are TGTGCCAGCAGTGACACATCCTACTACGAGCAGTACTTC.